A selection of T cell receptor beta chains follows, all from one sample in a study of blood T cell repertoires in COVID-19. Sequencing was performed with immunoSEQ multiplex PCR; in TCRdb, only in-frame clones are kept and a portion is missing. This table holds approximately 90,000 clones, about 80% found once. Source material: peripheral blood. The receptors come from a woman older than 75 with acute or convalescent COVID-19. The CDR3 runs from the conserved cysteine through the conserved F or W. D genes are given only for firm matches. Only some rows state a clone size, as once, few, many or a class for expanded clones.

v_gene	abundance	j_gene	d_gene	CDR3nt	CDR3aa
TRBV14	.	TRBJ1-1	TRBD1	TGTGCCAGCAGCCGACAGGGAAATATGGGGTCGACTGAAGCTTTCTTT	CASSRQGNMGSTEAFF
TRBV12-3/TRBV12-4	.	TRBJ1-1	TRBD1	TGTGCCAGCAGTAGACAGGGGGGGACTGAAGCTTTCTTT	CASSRQGGTEAFF
TRBV7-9	once	TRBJ2-7	.	TGTGCCAGCAGCTTACTAACTGCCTACGAGCAGTACTTC	CASSLLTAYEQYF
TRBV19	.	TRBJ2-2	.	TGTGCCAGTAGATCGCTGGCGGCCGGGGAGCTGTTTTTT	CASRSLAAGELFF
TRBV2	.	TRBJ2-2	.	TGTGCCAGCACCACGGGAACCGGGGAGCTGTTTTTT	CASTTGTGELFF
TRBV5-4	.	TRBJ1-6	.	TGTGCCAGCAGCTACGGACAGAGCTCCTATAATTCACCCCTCCACTTT	CASSYGQSSYNSPLHF
TRBV19	.	TRBJ1-1	.	TGTGCCAGTAGTATTCGGGGCACTGAAGCTTTCTTT	CASSIRGTEAFF
TRBV25-1	.	TRBJ1-5	.	TGTGCCAGCCCCTCGGGTCCCTATAGCAATCAGCCCCAGCATTTT	CASPSGPYSNQPQHF
TRBV9	.	TRBJ1-2	.	TGTGCCAGCAGCCCTCGCCAGCTAGCTAACTATGGCTACACCTTC	CASSPRQLANYGYTF
TRBV2	many	TRBJ1-6	.	TGTGCCAGCAGCTTCGACAGAAATTCACCCCTCCACTTT	CASSFDRNSPLHF
TRBV12-5	.	TRBJ2-1	.	TGTGCTAGTGGTTTGGTACTTATGCATGAGCAGTTCTTC	CASGLVLMHEQFF
TRBV5-1	.	TRBJ2-7	.	TGCGCCAGCAGCCTGATTGGAGGGCGTCTCTCCTACGAGCAGTACTTC	CASSLIGGRLSYEQYF
TRBV5-1	once	TRBJ2-6	.	TGCGCCAGCAGCCCGCAGGGGGGAAAGGCCAACGTCCTGACTTTC	CASSPQGGKANVLTF
TRBV6-5	.	TRBJ2-1	TRBD2	TGTGCCAGCAGTCTAGCGGGGGTTTACAATGAGCAGTTCTTC	CASSLAGVYNEQFF
TRBV7-9	.	TRBJ2-5	TRBD2	TGTGCCAGCAGCTTAGCCGGACTAGCGGGAGAGACCCAGTACTTC	CASSLAGLAGETQYF
TRBV5-1	.	TRBJ1-1	TRBD1	TGCGCCAGCAGCCGCAGGGGGGAGTTTTTTATGAACACTGAAGCTTTCTTT	CASSRRGEFFMNTEAFF
TRBV30	.	TRBJ1-6	.	TGTGCCGCCAGCCCCGGCGGTTCACCCCTCCACTTT	CAASPGGSPLHF
TRBV19	once	TRBJ2-5	TRBD2	TGTGCCAGTAGTAGTAGCGGGAGGGCCCCAACCAAAGAGACCCAGTACTTC	CASSSSGRAPTKETQYF
TRBV19	.	TRBJ1-5	.	TGTGCCAGTTATCAGGGGATGGGCAATCAGCCCCAGCATTTT	CASYQGMGNQPQHF
TRBV18	.	TRBJ2-7	TRBD1	TGTGCCAGCTCAGTGGACAGGGGGAAATACGAGCAGTACTTC	CASSVDRGKYEQYF
TRBV6-5	few	TRBJ2-7	TRBD2	TGTGCCAGCAGTTACGGGACTAGCGGCCCCGGGCAGTACTTC	CASSYGTSGPGQYF
TRBV7-3	.	TRBJ2-3	.	TGTGCCAGCAGAGGGGCCAACACAGATACGCAGTATTTT	CASRGANTDTQYF
TRBV18	.	TRBJ2-5	.	TGTGCCAGCTCACCTGAGAGCGGCTCGGAGACCCAGTACTTC	CASSPESGSETQYF
TRBV19	once	TRBJ2-3	TRBD2	TGTGCCAGTAGTTTCTGGACTAGCCCCACAGATACGCAGTATTTT	CASSFWTSPTDTQYF
TRBV2	.	TRBJ2-1	.	TGTGCCAGCAGTGTGATCGAGCGGCGGGAGCAGTTCTTC	CASSVIERREQFF
TRBV6-4	many	TRBJ1-5	TRBD1	TGTGCCAGCAGAACTCTCCGGGACAGGGGCCCCAATCAGCCCCAGCATTTT	CASRTLRDRGPNQPQHF
TRBV6-5	.	TRBJ2-5	.	TGTGCCAGCAGTTATCACAGGGTCCAAGAGACCCAGTACTTC	CASSYHRVQETQYF
TRBV24-1	.	TRBJ1-4	.	TGTGCCACCAGTGATTGTAGGGGAAGGGGTGCGAATGAAAAACTGTTTTTT	CATSDCRGRGANEKLFF
TRBV6-5	once	TRBJ1-1	TRBD1	TGTGCCAGCAGGAGGACAGGGTACGACACTGAAGCTTTCTTT	CASRRTGYDTEAFF
TRBV5-1	.	TRBJ1-2	TRBD1	TGCGCCAGCAGCTCGACAGGGGGCGTGAGTGACTATGGCTACACCTTC	CASSSTGGVSDYGYTF
TRBV6-5	.	TRBJ1-2	.	TGTGCCAGCAGTTATGAGACAGGCTTCTCTCAGGGGGGCTACACCTTC	CASSYETGFSQGGYTF
TRBV15	once	TRBJ2-7	TRBD1	TGTGCCACCAGCAGAGATGCCGGACAGGGTCGTTACGAGCAGTACTTC	CATSRDAGQGRYEQYF
TRBV30	.	TRBJ1-5	TRBD1	TGTGCCTGGAGGGGACAGGGGGCATCTCAGCCCCAGCATTTT	CAWRGQGASQPQHF
TRBV24-1	few	TRBJ2-1	TRBD2	TGTGCCACCAGTGATACCGGGACTAGCCACAATGAGCAGTTCTTC	CATSDTGTSHNEQFF
TRBV2	.	TRBJ2-1	TRBD2	TGTGCCAGCAGTGTCGGGACTAGCGGGAGCAATGAGCAGTTCTTC	CASSVGTSGSNEQFF
TRBV18	.	TRBJ1-4	TRBD1	TGTGCCAGCTCACGATTAAAAGGGACAGGAACGCTCTATGAAAAACTGTTTTTT	CASSRLKGTGTLYEKLFF
TRBV6-5	.	TRBJ2-7	.	TGTGCCAGCAGTTACTCTGCAGGGGACTACGAGCAGTACTTC	CASSYSAGDYEQYF
TRBV7-2	few	TRBJ1-6	TRBD1	TGTGCCAGCAGCCGGACAGGGGGGAATTCACCCCTCCACTTT	CASSRTGGNSPLHF
TRBV6-5	.	TRBJ2-2	.	TGTGCCAGCAGGACAAGTATTCACCTCACCGGGGAGCTGTTTTTT	CASRTSIHLTGELFF
TRBV30	.	TRBJ1-1	.	TGTGCCTGGAGCCTGGGAGGTATTGAAGCTTTCTTT	CAWSLGGIEAFF
TRBV19	.	TRBJ2-1	TRBD1	TGTGCCAGTAGTATAGTGGGACAGGGGTCCAACAATGAGCAGTTCTTC	CASSIVGQGSNNEQFF
TRBV6-5	.	TRBJ2-7	TRBD2	TGTGCCAGCGAGTGGGGGAGGGGTCGGGTGCGAGAGCAGTACTTC	CASEWGRGRVREQYF
TRBV5-1	.	TRBJ2-1	TRBD2	TGCGCCAGCAGCTCTTTAGCGGGGTACAGTGAGCAGTTCTTC	CASSSLAGYSEQFF
TRBV5-1	once	TRBJ2-7	.	TGCGCCAGCAGCTTGGATGGACAGTCCTACGAGCAGTACTTC	CASSLDGQSYEQYF
TRBV30	.	TRBJ1-3	TRBD1	TGTGCCTGGAGTACGACAGGGGTCTCTGGAAACACCATATATTTT	CAWSTTGVSGNTIYF
TRBV6-6	.	TRBJ2-1	.	TGTGCCAGCAAGGGAAGACAGAGCCTCTACAATGAGCAGTTCTTC	CASKGRQSLYNEQFF
TRBV5-6	.	TRBJ2-4	.	TGTGCCAGCAGCTGGGGACAGCGGGCCTCGGACATTCAGTACTTC	CASSWGQRASDIQYF
TRBV3-1/TRBV3-2	.	TRBJ2-6	TRBD1	TGTGCCAGCAGCCAAAGGGACAGGAGCCTCTCTGGGGCCAACGTCCTGACTTTC	CASSQRDRSLSGANVLTF
TRBV15	.	TRBJ2-1	TRBD1	TGTGCCACCAGCAGGGGTGACAGGGGAGGTGAGCAGTTCTTC	CATSRGDRGGEQFF
TRBV30	.	TRBJ1-3	.	TGTGCCTGGAGGGACACGCATAGGGGAAACACCATATATTTT	CAWRDTHRGNTIYF
TRBV15	.	TRBJ2-7	TRBD1	TGTGCCACCAGCAGCAGAGGGACAGGGAACCCCTACGAGCAGTACTTC	CATSSRGTGNPYEQYF